The 19 T cell receptor beta chains in this list originate from one sample, sequenced in a study of CD8 T cells in Susac syndrome. Random hexamers served to reverse transcribe roughly 0.45 to 1 ug RNA. MiXCR, run by TCRdb on the immunoSEQ multiplex PCR reads, gives a single entry per CDR3 protein. The sample contains about 100,000 distinct CDR3 sequences, around 95% of which appear only once. The specimen sequenced was CD8+ T cells from PBMCs. These receptor sequences come from a human donor with Susac syndrome.

This clonotype was seen a single time. The rearrangement joins TRBV20-1 to TRBJ1-6; the match to TRBD1 covers 7 bases. CDR3 length: 13 amino acids. Per germline, CDR1 DFQATT and CDR2 SNEGSKA (reference sequence). V lost 4 bases and J lost 7; bases outside the gene matches: 4. In DNA form, the CDR3 reads TGCAGTGCTACAGACAGGGAAAATTCACCCCTCCACTTT. Translation: CSATDRENSPLHF.

The V and J genes are TRBV4-2 and TRBJ2-1; 10 nucleotides match TRBD2. Unmatched junction bases numbered 4, after V lost 0 bases and J lost 2 bases. CDR1 LGHNA and CDR2 YNFKEQ come from the germline V gene. The CDR3 is 17 residues long. For the CDR3, the DNA is TGTGCCAGCAGCCAAGATACTAGCGGGGAACCCTACAATGAGCAGTTCTTC. Translation: CASSQDTSGEPYNEQFF.

In its sample, this clonotype was seen once. The genes are TRBV27 and TRBJ2-7; D is perhaps TRBD1 or TRBD2 (7 bases each). The CDR3 sequence is 13 residues long. Deletions cut 6 bases from V and 3 bases from J, with 12 bases between. Germline CDR1 is MNHEY and CDR2 is SMNVEV (reference sequence). The CDR3: CASSTGEGYEQYF. In DNA form, the CDR3 reads TGTGCCAGCAGCACAGGGGAGGGCTACGAGCAGTACTTC.

The chain joins TRBV6-5 to TRBJ2-7; D is ambiguous. CDR1 and CDR2 (germline): MNHEY, SVGAGI. Trimming cost V 7 bases and J 1 base, with 14 bases left between them. This CDR3 contains 14 residues. Written as DNA, the CDR3 is TGTGCCAGCACCTCTCCTGGAGAGTCCTACGAGCAGTACTTC. This translates into CASTSPGESYEQYF.

The rearrangement joins TRBV20-1 to TRBJ2-5; a possible D gene is TRBD1 (5 bases). The germline CDR1 and CDR2 sequences are DFQATT and SNEGSKA (reference sequence). V was clipped by 7 bases and J by 3 bases, with 18 bases between them. This CDR3 contains 14 residues. CDR3 coding DNA: TGCAGTGGTTCTGCAGGGTGGCTTGAAGAGACCCAGTACTTC. This sequence encodes CSGSAGWLEETQYF.

The rearrangement links TRBV24-1 to TRBJ1-2; the D gene is possibly TRBD1 (6 bases). Germline assignment: CDR1 KGHDR and CDR2 SFDVKD. V lost 9 bases to trimming and J lost 4 bases, with 17 bases between them. The CDR3 is 14 amino acids. The CDR3 sequence: CATPDVDRLYGYTF. DNA for the CDR3: TGTGCCACCCCCGACGTCGACAGGCTCTATGGCTACACCTTC.

J is TRBJ1-1 and V is TRBV10-2; D gene unclear. The CDR3 sequence is 13 residues long. Trimming shortened V by 4 bases and J by 1 base, and 7 bases separated the two germline ends. CDR1 WSHSY and CDR2 SAAADI come from the germline V gene. Here the CDR3 reads CASSVRENTEAFF. The CDR3, as DNA: TGCGCCAGCAGTGTACGGGAGAACACTGAAGCTTTCTTT.

The chain employs TRBV12-3 or TRBV12-4 and TRBJ2-5; D may be TRBD1 (6 bases). Trimming left V 5 bases short and J 4 bases short, with 11 bases between. This CDR3 spans 13 amino acids. The CDR3 here is CASSTGRRETQYF. DNA for the CDR3: TGTGCCAGCAGTACAGGGCGACGAGAGACCCAGTACTTC.

V and J are TRBV2 and TRBJ2-3, with D perhaps matching TRBD2 (6 bases). V was cut by 6 bases and J by 5 bases, with 15 bases left in between. The CDR3 has 14 residues. Germline V CDR1 and CDR2: SNHLY, FYNNEI. CDR3 residues: CASRDRLGGDTQYF. The DNA of the CDR3 is TGTGCCAGCAGGGACCGATTGGGAGGAGATACGCAGTATTTT. The complete variable domain, with remaining parts taken from reference TRBV2 and TRBJ2-3, reads EPEVTQTPSHQVTQMGQEVILRCVPISNHLYFYWYRQILGQKVEFLVSFYNNEISEKSEIFDDQFSVERPDGSNFTLKIRSTKLEDSAMYFCASRDRLGGDTQYFGPGTRLTVL.

The rearrangement joins TRBV7-3 to TRBJ2-5; perhaps TRBD1 as D (5 bases). The ends were cut back, 1 base at V and 2 bases at J, with 8 bases in the middle. The CDR3 has 14 residues. CDR1 SGHTA and CDR2 FQGTGA come from the germline V gene. The CDR3 loop reads CASSLKGSQETQYF. The CDR3 bases are TGTGCCAGCAGCTTAAAGGGGTCGCAAGAGACCCAGTACTTC. The full variable domain, with the rest looked up from reference TRBV7-3 and TRBJ2-5, is GAGVSQTPSNKVTEKGKYVELRCDPISGHTALYWYRQSLGQGPEFLIYFQGTGAADDSGLPNDRFFAVRPEGSVSTLKIQRTERGDSAVYLCASSLKGSQETQYFGPGTRLLVL.

CDR3 in amino acids: CASSLATGQGGEKLFF. CDR3 in DNA: TGTGCCAGCAGCTTAGCGACGGGACAGGGGGGTGAAAAACTGTTTTTT. V is TRBV7-6 and J is TRBJ1-4, with 11 bases matching TRBD1. Germline CDR1 SGHVS, CDR2 FNYEAQ. With 0 bases clipped from V and 7 bases from J, the junction kept 4 bases outside the gene matches. The CDR3 runs 16 residues.

The rearrangement links TRBV6-5 to TRBJ2-7, with D perhaps matching TRBD1 (5 bases). This CDR3 comprises 15 residues. V was trimmed by 5 bases and J by 0 bases, leaving 14 bases between them. Germline values: CDR1 MNHEY, CDR2 SVGAGI. The CDR3 region has the DNA TGTGCCAGCAGTCCCGCCGTTGACAGCTCCTACGAGCAGTACTTC. Residues: CASSPAVDSSYEQYF.

This chain joins TRBV28 and TRBJ2-7; 13 bases align to TRBD2. V shed 6 bases and J 2 bases; nucleotides not matched to a gene: 7. The CDR3 sequence is 16 residues long. From germline, CDR1 is MDHEN and CDR2 SYDVKM. CDR3 DNA sequence: TGTGCCAGCAGGTCCCGGGGACTAGCGGGAACCTACGAGCAGTACTTC. This encodes CASRSRGLAGTYEQYF.

V and J are TRBV5-1 and TRBJ2-1, with D possibly being TRBD1 (6 bases). The CDR3 spans 15 residues. The V end was cut by 4 bases, the J end by 1 base, with 12 bases between. The germline V gene has CDR1 SGHRS and CDR2 YFSETQ. This CDR3 reads CASSLDSPSYNEQFF. The CDR3 DNA reads as TGCGCCAGCAGCCTGGACAGTCCTTCCTACAATGAGCAGTTCTTC.

The chain employs TRBV28 and TRBJ1-5, with D unclear. Deletions cut 3 bases from V and 6 bases from J, with 9 bases between. CDR3 length: 13 amino acids. Germline V gives CDR1 MDHEN, CDR2 SYDVKM. The CDR3 DNA follows: TGTGCCAGCAGTTTTTACGTCGGTCAGCCCCAGCATTTT. Protein sequence: CASSFYVGQPQHF.

The rearrangement links TRBV3-1 to TRBJ2-5; 7 nucleotides match TRBD2. The V and J ends lost 4 bases and 1 base, in that order; junction bases with no gene match: 6. This CDR3 is 15 amino acids long. Germline-derived CDR1 and CDR2 are LGHDT and YNNKEL (reference sequence). CDR3 residues: CASSPYGGSQETQYF. The CDR3 DNA reads TGTGCCAGCAGCCCGTACGGGGGGTCCCAAGAGACCCAGTACTTC.

CDR3 region: CASSLGREYEQYF. The CDR3 bases are TGTGCCAGCAGCTTGGGCAGGGAGTACGAGCAGTACTTC. The gene calls are TRBV5-6 and TRBJ2-7, with D perhaps TRBD1 or TRBD2 (5 bases each). V lost 0 bases and J lost 4, with 8 bases in between. The CDR3 loop spans 13 amino acids. The V gene's germline CDR1 is SGHDT and CDR2 YYEEEE.

V and J are TRBV29-1 and TRBJ1-2; possible D gene TRBD1, 6 bases. Germline CDR1 SQVTM, CDR2 ANQGSEA. This CDR3 comprises 15 residues. The V end lost 3 bases, the J end lost 7 bases, and 21 bases lay between the germline ends. In DNA, the CDR3 is TGCAGCGTTGATGTCGGGGGGCTAGTTCAGGGTGGCTACACCTTC. Protein sequence: CSVDVGGLVQGGYTF.

V usage is TRBV13 and J usage is TRBJ2-1; the match to TRBD2 covers 11 bases. V gave up 5 bases and J gave up 4 bases; unmatched junction bases: 10. CDR3 length equals 17 residues. The germline V gene has CDR1 PRHDT and CDR2 FYEKMQ (reference sequence). CDR3: CASSPRLAGNSYNEQFF. The CDR3 nucleotides read TGTGCCAGCAGCCCACGACTAGCGGGGAATAGTTACAATGAGCAGTTCTTC.